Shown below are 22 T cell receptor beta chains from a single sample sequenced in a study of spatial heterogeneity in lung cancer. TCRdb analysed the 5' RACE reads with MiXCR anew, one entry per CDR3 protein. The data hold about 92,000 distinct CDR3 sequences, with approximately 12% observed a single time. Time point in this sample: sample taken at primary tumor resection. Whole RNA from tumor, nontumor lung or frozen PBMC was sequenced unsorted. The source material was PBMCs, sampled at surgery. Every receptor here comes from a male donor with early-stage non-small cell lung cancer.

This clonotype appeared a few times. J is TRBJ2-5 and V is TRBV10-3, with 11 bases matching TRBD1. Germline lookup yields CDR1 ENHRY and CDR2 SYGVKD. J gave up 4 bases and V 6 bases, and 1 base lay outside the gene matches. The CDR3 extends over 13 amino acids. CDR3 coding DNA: TGTGCCATCAGGGGGACAGGGGGAGAGACCCAGTACTTC. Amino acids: CAIRGTGGETQYF.

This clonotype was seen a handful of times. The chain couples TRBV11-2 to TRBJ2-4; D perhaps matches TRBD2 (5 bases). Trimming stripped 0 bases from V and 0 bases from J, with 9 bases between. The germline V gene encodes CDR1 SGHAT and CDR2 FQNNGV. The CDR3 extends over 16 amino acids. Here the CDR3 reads CASSLDLRGAKNIQYF. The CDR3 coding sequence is TGTGCCAGCAGCTTAGATCTTCGGGGAGCCAAAAACATTCAGTACTTC.

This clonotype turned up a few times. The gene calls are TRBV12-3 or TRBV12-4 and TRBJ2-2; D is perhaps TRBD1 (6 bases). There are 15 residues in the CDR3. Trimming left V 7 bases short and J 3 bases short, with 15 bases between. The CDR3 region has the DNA TGTGCCAGCAACTTCCGACAGGTGGACACCGGGGAGCTGTTTTTT. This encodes CASNFRQVDTGELFF.

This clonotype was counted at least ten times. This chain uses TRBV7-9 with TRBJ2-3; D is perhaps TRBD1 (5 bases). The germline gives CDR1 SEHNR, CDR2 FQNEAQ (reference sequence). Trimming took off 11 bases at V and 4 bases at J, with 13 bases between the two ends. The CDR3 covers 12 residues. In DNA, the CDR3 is TGTGCCTGCACCCAGGGTGCAGATACGCAGTATTTT. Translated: CACTQGADTQYF.

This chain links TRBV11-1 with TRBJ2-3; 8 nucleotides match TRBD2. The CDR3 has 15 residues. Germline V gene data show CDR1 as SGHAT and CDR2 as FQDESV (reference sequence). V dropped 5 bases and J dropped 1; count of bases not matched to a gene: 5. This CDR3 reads CASSRGGHRTDTQYF. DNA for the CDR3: TGTGCCAGCAGCCGCGGGGGGCACCGCACAGATACGCAGTATTTT. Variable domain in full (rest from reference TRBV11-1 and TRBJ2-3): EAEVAQSPRYKITEKSQAVAFWCDPISGHATLYWYRQILGQGPELLVQFQDESVVDDSQLPKDRFSAERLKGVDSTLKIQPAELGDSAMYLCASSRGGHRTDTQYFGPGTRLTVL.

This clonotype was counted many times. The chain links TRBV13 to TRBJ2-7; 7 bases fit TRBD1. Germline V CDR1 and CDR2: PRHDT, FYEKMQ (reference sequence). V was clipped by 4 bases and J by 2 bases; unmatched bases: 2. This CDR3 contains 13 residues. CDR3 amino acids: CASSWGQPYEQYF. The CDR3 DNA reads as TGTGCCAGCAGCTGGGGACAGCCCTACGAGCAGTACTTC.

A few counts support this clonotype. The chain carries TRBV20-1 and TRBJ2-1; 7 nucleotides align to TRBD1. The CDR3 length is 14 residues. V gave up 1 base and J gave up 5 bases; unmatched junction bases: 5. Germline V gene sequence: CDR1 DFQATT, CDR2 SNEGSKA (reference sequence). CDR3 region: CSARGRGFDNEQFF. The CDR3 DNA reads TGCAGTGCTAGAGGCAGGGGGTTCGACAATGAGCAGTTCTTC.

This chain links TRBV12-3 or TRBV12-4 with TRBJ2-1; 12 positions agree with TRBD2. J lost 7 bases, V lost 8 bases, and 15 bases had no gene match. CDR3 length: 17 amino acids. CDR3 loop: CASGPRGGLAGTNEQFF. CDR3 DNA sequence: TGTGCCAGCGGCCCCCGGGGTGGACTAGCGGGGACTAATGAGCAGTTCTTC.

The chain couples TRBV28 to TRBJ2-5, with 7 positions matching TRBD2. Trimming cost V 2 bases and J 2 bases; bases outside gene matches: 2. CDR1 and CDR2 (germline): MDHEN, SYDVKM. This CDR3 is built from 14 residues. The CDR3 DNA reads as TGTGCCAGCAGTTTAGCGGGGGAACAAGAGACCCAGTACTTC. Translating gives CASSLAGEQETQYF.

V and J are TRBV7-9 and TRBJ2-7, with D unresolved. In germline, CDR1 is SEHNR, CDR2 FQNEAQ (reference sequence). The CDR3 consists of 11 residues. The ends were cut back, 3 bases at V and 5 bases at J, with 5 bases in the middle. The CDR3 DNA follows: TGTGCCAGCAGCTTTTTCGACGAGCAGTACTTC. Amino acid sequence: CASSFFDEQYF.

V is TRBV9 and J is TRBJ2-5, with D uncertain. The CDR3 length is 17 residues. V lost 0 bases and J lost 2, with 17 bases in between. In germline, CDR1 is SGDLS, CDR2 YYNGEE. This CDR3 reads CASSVATNSVQQETQYF. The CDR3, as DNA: TGTGCCAGCAGCGTAGCCACCAATTCGGTACAACAAGAGACCCAGTACTTC.

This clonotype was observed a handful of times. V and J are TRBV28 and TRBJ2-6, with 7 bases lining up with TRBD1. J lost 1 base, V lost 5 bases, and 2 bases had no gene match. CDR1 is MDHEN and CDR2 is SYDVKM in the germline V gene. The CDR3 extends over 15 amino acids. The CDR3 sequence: CASSRQGSGANVLTF. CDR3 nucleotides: TGTGCCAGCAGTCGACAGGGATCTGGGGCCAACGTCCTGACTTTC.

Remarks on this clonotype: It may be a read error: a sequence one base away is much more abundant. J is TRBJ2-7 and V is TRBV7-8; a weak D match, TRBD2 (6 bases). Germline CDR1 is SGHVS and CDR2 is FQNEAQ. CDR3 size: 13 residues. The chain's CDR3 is CASSLVSGYEQHF. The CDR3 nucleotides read TGTGCCAGCAGCTTAGTTAGCGGTTACGAGCAGCACTTC.

This CDR3 is CASRAGTSLYNEQFF. The CDR3 DNA reads TGTGCCAGCAGAGCCGGGACTAGCCTATACAATGAGCAGTTCTTC. The rearrangement uses TRBV3-1 and TRBJ2-1, with TRBD2 matching 9 bases. This CDR3 is 15 amino acids long. The ends lost 6 bases at V and 4 bases at J; junction bases unmatched: 7. Germline values: CDR1 LGHDT, CDR2 YNNKEL (reference sequence).

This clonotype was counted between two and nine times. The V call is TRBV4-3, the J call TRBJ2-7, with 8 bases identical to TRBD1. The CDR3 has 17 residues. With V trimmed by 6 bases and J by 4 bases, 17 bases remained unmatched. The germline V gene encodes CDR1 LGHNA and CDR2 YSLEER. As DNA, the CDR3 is TGCGCCAGCAGTTCTGTACCTGGGGCAGGGGGCTTGTACGAGCAGTACTTC. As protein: CASSSVPGAGGLYEQYF.

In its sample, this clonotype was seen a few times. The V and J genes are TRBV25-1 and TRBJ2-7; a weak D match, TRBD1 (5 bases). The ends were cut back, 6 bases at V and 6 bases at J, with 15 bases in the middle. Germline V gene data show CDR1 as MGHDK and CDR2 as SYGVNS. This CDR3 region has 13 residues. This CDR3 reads CASSSPGIGEQYF. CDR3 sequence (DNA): TGTGCCAGCAGCTCACCAGGGATAGGCGAGCAGTACTTC.

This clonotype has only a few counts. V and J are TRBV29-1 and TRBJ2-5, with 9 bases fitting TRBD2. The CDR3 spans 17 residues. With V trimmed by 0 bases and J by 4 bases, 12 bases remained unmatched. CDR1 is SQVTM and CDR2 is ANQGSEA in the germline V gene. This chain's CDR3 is CSVEEAAGGPLGETQYF. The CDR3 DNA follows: TGCAGCGTTGAAGAAGCAGCGGGAGGCCCTTTGGGAGAGACCCAGTACTTC.

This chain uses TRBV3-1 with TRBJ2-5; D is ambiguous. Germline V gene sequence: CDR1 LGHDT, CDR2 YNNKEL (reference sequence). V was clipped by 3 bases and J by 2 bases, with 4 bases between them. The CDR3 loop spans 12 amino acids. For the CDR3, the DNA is TGTGCCAGCAGCCATCTTCAAGAGACCCAGTACTTC. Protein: CASSHLQETQYF.

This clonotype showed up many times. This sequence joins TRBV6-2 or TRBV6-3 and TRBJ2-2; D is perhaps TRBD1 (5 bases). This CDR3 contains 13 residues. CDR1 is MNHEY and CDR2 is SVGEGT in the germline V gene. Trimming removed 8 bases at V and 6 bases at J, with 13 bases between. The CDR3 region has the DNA TGTGCCAGCCGTCAAGGGGAAGCCGGGGAGCTGTTTTTT. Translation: CASRQGEAGELFF.

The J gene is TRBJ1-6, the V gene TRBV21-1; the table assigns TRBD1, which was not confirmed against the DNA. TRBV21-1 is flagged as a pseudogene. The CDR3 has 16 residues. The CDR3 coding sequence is TGTGCCAGCAGCAAAATTGGGGGACAGGGAAACTCACCCCTCCACTTT. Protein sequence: CASSKIGGQGNSPLHF.

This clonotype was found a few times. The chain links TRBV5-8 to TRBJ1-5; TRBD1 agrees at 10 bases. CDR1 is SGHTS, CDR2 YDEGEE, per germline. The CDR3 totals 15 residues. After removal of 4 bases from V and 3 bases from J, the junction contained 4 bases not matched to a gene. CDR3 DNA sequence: TGTGCCAGCAGCCCGGGACAGGGGCCCAATCAGCCCCAGCATTTT. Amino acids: CASSPGQGPNQPQHF.

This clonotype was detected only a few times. The CDR3 spells CATRGHGEETQYF. CDR3 sequence (DNA): TGTGCCACCAGGGGCCATGGGGAAGAGACCCAGTACTTC. This rearrangement joins TRBV24-1 to TRBJ2-5; no definite D call. The CDR3 runs 13 residues. Trimming took 7 bases from V and 3 from J, leaving 11 bases between them. Germline V gene sequence: CDR1 KGHDR, CDR2 SFDVKD.